This TCR beta chain is drawn from a study of beta chain features in type 1 diabetes. On the study more broadly: Comparable age, gender and cell yields were observed in patients relative to healthy donors.

Notes on this clone: Its cognate antigen is unknown.

The authors reverse transcribed all of the isolated RNA, so sequencing captured expressed TCRB transcripts. This table comes from immunoSEQ multiplex PCR, and its TCRdb copy is limited to in-frame clones, with some not included. The repertoire has roughly 400,000 clones, 8.5% to 10% of them found once; the top ten carry about 0.6%. General study findings and limits: Compared with healthy donors, patients appeared to share more similar naive, central memory and regulatory TCRB repertoires. More deletions and fewer insertions at VDJ junctions were found in patients with type 1 diabetes. Type 1 diabetes patients showed a moderate but significant shortening of TCRB CDR3s in all four CD4+ subsets.

In all sorted populations, purity surpassed 95%. Germline values: CDR1 KGHSH, CDR2 LQKENI. The CDR3 is made up of 13 amino acids. V was cut by 3 bases and J by 4 bases, with 7 bases left in between. Material for sequencing was central memory CD4+ T cells from blood. The sequence was obtained from a man aged 25 to 40 with type 1 diabetes. The rearrangement links TRBV18 to TRBJ1-5; D not certain. CDR3 region: CASSPGMNQPQHF. CDR3 nucleotide sequence: TGTGCCAGCTCACCGGGGATGAATCAGCCCCAGCATTTT.